Following are 25 T cell receptor beta chains from one sample sequenced in a study of graft-versus-host responses after intestinal transplantation. TCRdb's table, derived via immunoSEQ multiplex PCR, lists solely in-frame clones and lacks some. The repertoire holds 75,000 to 100,000 clones, with 86% as singletons. The specimen was PBMCs, collected 255 days after intestinal transplant. The receptors come from a human patient who received an intestinal transplant, so some T cells may come from the graft donor.

The rearrangement joins TRBV9 to TRBJ2-5; 12 bases match TRBD2. From germline, CDR1 is SGDLS and CDR2 YYNGEE. The CDR3 consists of 17 residues. V shed 0 bases, J shed 2 bases, and the junction held 5 bases outside the gene matches. The CDR3 spells CASSVGGLAGSQETQYF. CDR3 sequence (DNA): TGTGCCAGCAGCGTAGGAGGACTAGCGGGGAGTCAAGAGACCCAGTACTTC.

The rearrangement links TRBV30 to TRBJ2-7; TRBD1 aligns across 7 bases. Germline assignment: CDR1 GTSNPN and CDR2 SVGIG (reference sequence). This CDR3 spans 16 amino acids. V shed 0 bases, J shed 2 bases, and the junction held 10 bases outside the gene matches. CDR3 loop: CAWSVQGTYRPYEQYF. The CDR3 coding sequence is TGTGCCTGGAGTGTACAGGGGACCTACCGACCCTACGAGCAGTACTTC. Combining the CDR3 with reference TRBV30 and TRBJ2-7 gives the whole variable domain SQTIHQWPATLVQPVGSPLSLECTVEGTSNPNLYWYRQAAGRGLQLLFYSVGIGQISSEVPQNLSASRPQDRQFILSSKKLLLSDSGFYLCAWSVQGTYRPYEQYFGPGTRLTVT.

V gene TRBV5-5 combines with J gene TRBJ1-2, with TRBD1 as a possible D gene (6 bases). Germline CDR1 and CDR2: SGHKS and YYEKEE (reference sequence). V lost 2 bases and J lost 12, with 17 bases in between. The CDR3 spans 13 residues. CDR3 sequence reads: CASSLTGTSLHTF. The CDR3 region has the DNA TGTGCCAGCAGCTTAACCGGGACATCACTCCACACCTTC. Complete variable domain (other parts from reference TRBV5-5 and TRBJ1-2): DAGVTQSPTHLIKTRGQQVTLRCSPISGHKSVSWYQQVLGQGPQFIFQYYEKEERGRGNFPDRFSARQFPNYSSELNVNALLLGDSALYLCASSLTGTSLHTFGSGTRLTVV.

This sequence joins TRBV7-8 and TRBJ1-2; D is possibly TRBD1 (6 bases). The CDR3 runs to 14 residues. The V end lost 1 base, the J end lost 4 bases, and 10 bases lay between the germline ends. The germline CDR1 and CDR2 sequences are SGHVS and FQNEAQ. The CDR3, as DNA: TGTGCCAGCAGCTTAGGGACAGTCGGCTATGGCTACACCTTC. Amino acids: CASSLGTVGYGYTF.

The rearrangement uses TRBV28 and TRBJ1-5, with 9 bases that match TRBD1. The CDR3 contains 16 residues. The V and J ends lost 10 bases and 3 bases, in that order; junction bases with no gene match: 13. CDR1 is MDHEN, CDR2 SYDVKM, per germline. The CDR3 DNA follows: TGTGCCACCGTAGGTACAGGGGGCATGAACAATCAGCCCCAGCATTTT. This codes for CATVGTGGMNNQPQHF.

CDR3 bases: TGCGCCAGCAGCCAATTGCAGGGGGCGAAGTGGGAAAAACTGTTTTTT. Translating gives CASSQLQGAKWEKLFF. The chain uses TRBV4-3 and TRBJ1-4; 8 bases align to TRBD1. V was clipped by 2 bases and J by 8 bases; unmatched bases: 10. Germline V gene sequence: CDR1 LGHNA, CDR2 YSLEER. There are 16 residues in the CDR3.

V and J are TRBV14 and TRBJ2-5; a possible D gene is TRBD1 (5 bases). The CDR3 runs 16 residues. V lost 4 bases to trimming and J lost 5 bases, with 20 bases between them. Germline V gene lookup returns CDR1 SGHDN and CDR2 FVKESK. In DNA form, the CDR3 reads TGTGCCAGCAGCCGGAACTTAGGGGAACCTATGGAGACCCAGTACTTC. Translation gives CASSRNLGEPMETQYF.

This clone was seen just once. J is TRBJ2-7 and V is TRBV4-1, with D perhaps TRBD2 (6 bases). Germline-derived CDR1 and CDR2 are MGHRA and YSYEKL. Trimming removed 1 base at V and 6 bases at J, with 13 bases between. The CDR3 consists of 14 residues. The CDR3 nucleotides are TGCGCCAGCAGCCAAGTAGGGAGGACGGGCGAGCAGTACTTC. This encodes CASSQVGRTGEQYF.

V is TRBV7-6 and J is TRBJ2-7; TRBD1 matches 9 bases. With V trimmed by 3 bases and J by 4 bases, 4 bases remained unmatched. This CDR3 contains 14 residues. The V gene's germline CDR1 is SGHVS and CDR2 FNYEAQ. The CDR3 sequence is CASSLDRGGYEQYF. In nucleotides, the CDR3 is TGTGCCAGCAGCTTGGACAGGGGAGGATACGAGCAGTACTTC.

This chain links TRBV5-1 with TRBJ1-5; no clear D. The CDR3 extends over 14 amino acids. The germline V and J ends were trimmed by 0 bases and 0 bases, with 4 bases remaining between them. The germline V gene has CDR1 SGHRS and CDR2 YFSETQ. CDR3 in amino acids: CASSLGGSNQPQHF. The DNA for the CDR3 is TGCGCCAGCAGCTTGGGTGGTAGCAATCAGCCCCAGCATTTT. The full variable domain, rest sourced from reference TRBV5-1 and TRBJ1-5, is KAGVTQTPRYLIKTRGQQVTLSCSPISGHRSVSWYQQTPGQGLQFLFEYFSETQRNKGNFPGRFSGRQFSNSRSEMNVSTLELGDSALYLCASSLGGSNQPQHFGDGTRLSIL.

The chain is built from TRBV6-5 and TRBJ2-1; 13 bases are a match to TRBD2. V trimming: 6 bases; J trimming: 9 bases; junction bases outside the gene matches: 8. This CDR3 is 15 amino acids long. Germline lookup yields CDR1 MNHEY and CDR2 SVGAGI. The CDR3 reads CASSYGLAGEGEQFF. In nucleotides, the CDR3 is TGTGCCAGCAGCTACGGACTAGCGGGAGAGGGTGAGCAGTTCTTC.

The chain recombines TRBV5-1 with TRBJ2-3; tentative D call: TRBD2 (5 bases). The CDR3 spans 16 residues. CDR1 SGHRS and CDR2 YFSETQ come from the germline V gene. V gave up 0 bases and J gave up 4 bases, with 15 bases separating them. The CDR3 here is CASSLDGRGLADTQYF. The CDR3 DNA reads as TGCGCCAGCAGCTTGGACGGCCGAGGGTTGGCAGATACGCAGTATTTT.

The sample holds one count of this clone. The CDR3 sequence: CASAGQRFEPQHF. The CDR3 bases are TGTGCCAGCGCAGGGCAGCGTTTTGAGCCCCAGCATTTT. V is TRBV6-5 and J is TRBJ1-5; D is possibly TRBD1 (5 bases). In germline, CDR1 is MNHEY, CDR2 SVGAGI. This CDR3 is built from 13 residues. The V end lost 8 bases, the J end lost 8 bases, and 16 bases lay between the germline ends.

The rearrangement joins TRBV27 to TRBJ2-5, with TRBD2 matching 11 bases. Germline CDR1 and CDR2: MNHEY and SMNVEV (reference sequence). The trim removed 5 bases at V and 1 base at J, leaving 3 bases unmatched. CDR3 length equals 15 residues. For the CDR3, the DNA is TGTGCCAGCAGTAGACTAGCGGGGACCCAAGAGACCCAGTACTTC. Its translation: CASSRLAGTQETQYF.

J is TRBJ1-6 and V is TRBV27, with D unclear. V was clipped by 0 bases and J by 10 bases, with 7 bases between them. CDR3 length: 13 residues. Germline V gives CDR1 MNHEY, CDR2 SMNVEV (reference sequence). CDR3 amino acids: CASSLSPGSPLHF. CDR3 nucleotides: TGTGCCAGCAGTTTATCCCCGGGATCACCCCTCCACTTT.

This sequence joins TRBV5-1 and TRBJ2-3; 13 nucleotides align to TRBD2. V lost 5 bases, J lost 1 base, and 10 bases stayed unmatched. The CDR3 spans 18 residues. Germline V gives CDR1 SGHRS, CDR2 YFSETQ. The CDR3 DNA is TGCGCCAGCAGGTCCGGGACTAGCGGGGTATTGGGCACAGATACGCAGTATTTT. As protein: CASRSGTSGVLGTDTQYF.

This clone has just one count. This chain uses TRBV28 with TRBJ2-3; D not certain. Germline V gene data show CDR1 as MDHEN and CDR2 as SYDVKM. The V end was cut by 5 bases, the J end by 2 bases, with 5 bases between. The CDR3 sequence is 12 residues long. CDR3 in amino acids: CASSQTTDTQYF. The CDR3 DNA reads as TGTGCCAGCAGTCAGACCACAGATACGCAGTATTTT.

A single count supports this clone. The rearrangement joins TRBV7-9 to TRBJ1-1; possibly TRBD1 for D (5 bases). Germline V gene data show CDR1 as SEHNR and CDR2 as FQNEAQ (reference sequence). The V end was cut by 5 bases, the J end by 3 bases, with 13 bases between. The length of the CDR3 is 14 residues. CDR3 region: CASSPDTKYTEAFF. CDR3 DNA sequence: TGTGCCAGCAGCCCGGACACAAAGTACACTGAAGCTTTCTTT.

This clone occurred a few times. J is TRBJ1-6 and V is TRBV28; 7 bases line up with TRBD1. CDR3 size: 15 residues. CDR1 and CDR2 from the germline V gene are MDHEN and SYDVKM. The trim removed 7 bases at V and 13 bases at J, leaving 16 bases unmatched. The CDR3 coding sequence is TGTGCCAGCACCCCCCTGTGGCAGGGGGTTGCCCCCCTCCACTTT. Its protein is CASTPLWQGVAPLHF.

In DNA form, the CDR3 reads TGTGCCTGGAGTGTACTAGAAGTGACTGAAGCTTTCTTT. Protein sequence: CAWSVLEVTEAFF. This chain joins TRBV30 and TRBJ1-1; D uncertain. V was trimmed by 0 bases and J by 5 bases, leaving 10 bases between them. The CDR3 consists of 13 residues. Germline loops: CDR1 GTSNPN, CDR2 SVGIG (reference sequence).

The gene calls are TRBV5-6 and TRBJ2-3; D gene uncertain. The germline V gene encodes CDR1 SGHDT and CDR2 YYEEEE. The CDR3 is 14 residues long. V dropped 2 bases and J dropped 0 bases, with 7 bases sitting between them. CDR3 bases: TGTGCCAGCAGCTTTGCGACTAGCACAGATACGCAGTATTTT. It specifies CASSFATSTDTQYF.

This chain joins TRBV5-6 and TRBJ2-7; D uncertain. The germline gives CDR1 SGHDT, CDR2 YYEEEE. This CDR3 spans 13 amino acids. V gave up 0 bases and J gave up 0 bases, with 4 bases separating them. For the CDR3, the DNA is TGTGCCAGCAGCTTGGACGTCTCCTACGAGCAGTACTTC. It translates to CASSLDVSYEQYF.

The chain employs TRBV28 and TRBJ2-4, with D possibly being TRBD1 (6 bases). CDR1 is MDHEN and CDR2 is SYDVKM in the germline V gene. Trimming cost V 4 bases and J 1 base, with 14 bases left between them. The CDR3 spans 16 residues. DNA of the CDR3: TGTGCCAGCAGTTCCCGGACAGCCCCGGCCAAAAACATTCAGTACTTC. Amino acids: CASSSRTAPAKNIQYF.

The chain carries TRBV30 and TRBJ2-5, with no clear D. Germline CDR1 reads GTSNPN; CDR2 reads SVGIG (reference sequence). CDR3 length: 13 residues. Trimming shortened V by 1 base and J by 0 bases, and 6 bases separated the two germline ends. The CDR3, as DNA: TGTGCCTGGAGTGGACGGTACCAAGAGACCCAGTACTTC. This codes for CAWSGRYQETQYF.

The gene calls are TRBV27 and TRBJ1-6; weak D call: TRBD1 (6 bases). The CDR3 runs 15 residues. Germline V gives CDR1 MNHEY, CDR2 SMNVEV (reference sequence). V was pared by 5 bases and J by 7 bases, with 15 bases between. For the CDR3, the DNA is TGTGCCAGCAGTCCACACAGGGAGGTGAATTCACCCCTCCACTTT. Protein: CASSPHREVNSPLHF.